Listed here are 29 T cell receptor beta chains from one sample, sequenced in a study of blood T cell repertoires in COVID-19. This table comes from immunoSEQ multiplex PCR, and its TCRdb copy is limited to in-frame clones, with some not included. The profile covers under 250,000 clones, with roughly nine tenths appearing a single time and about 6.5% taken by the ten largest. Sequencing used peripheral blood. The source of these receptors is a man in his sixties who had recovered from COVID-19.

CDR3 amino acids: CASSVDGSLDTQYF. The DNA of the CDR3 is TGTGCCAGCAGCGTAGACGGGAGTCTGGATACGCAGTATTTT. The V and J genes are TRBV9 and TRBJ2-3; a weak D match, TRBD2 (6 bases). Trimming removed 0 bases at V and 6 bases at J, with 11 bases between. The CDR3 is made up of 14 amino acids. Germline CDR1 reads SGDLS; CDR2 reads YYNGEE.

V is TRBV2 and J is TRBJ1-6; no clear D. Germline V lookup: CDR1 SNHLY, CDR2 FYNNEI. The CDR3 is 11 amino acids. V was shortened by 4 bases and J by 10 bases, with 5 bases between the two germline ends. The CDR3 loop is CASSGASPLHF. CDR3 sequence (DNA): TGTGCCAGCAGTGGGGCATCACCCCTCCACTTT. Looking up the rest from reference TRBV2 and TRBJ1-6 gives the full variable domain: EPEVTQTPSHQVTQMGQEVILRCVPISNHLYFYWYRQILGQKVEFLVSFYNNEISEKSEIFDDQFSVERPDGSNFTLKIRSTKLEDSAMYFCASSGASPLHFGNGTRLTVT.

CDR3: CASTTPRGTDSPLHF. CDR3 nucleotide sequence: TGTGCCAGCACGACTCCCAGGGGTACAGATTCACCCCTCCACTTT. The chain uses TRBV27 and TRBJ1-6; D is possibly TRBD1 (6 bases). The germline CDR1 and CDR2 sequences are MNHEY and SMNVEV (reference sequence). The CDR3 is 15 amino acids. Trimming shortened V by 7 bases and J by 8 bases, and 18 bases separated the two germline ends.

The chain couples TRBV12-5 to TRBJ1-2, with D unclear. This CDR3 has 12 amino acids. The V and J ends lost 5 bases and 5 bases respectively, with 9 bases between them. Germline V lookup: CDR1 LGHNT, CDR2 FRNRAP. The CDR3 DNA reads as TGTGCTAGTGGTCTTACCACTTATGGCTACACCTTC. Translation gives CASGLTTYGYTF.

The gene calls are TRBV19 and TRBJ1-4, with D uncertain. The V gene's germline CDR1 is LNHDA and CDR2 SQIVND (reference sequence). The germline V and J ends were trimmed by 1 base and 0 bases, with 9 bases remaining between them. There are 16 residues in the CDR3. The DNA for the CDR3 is TGTGCCAGTAGTATAGCGGTTACCGCAACTAATGAAAAACTGTTTTTT. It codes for CASSIAVTATNEKLFF.

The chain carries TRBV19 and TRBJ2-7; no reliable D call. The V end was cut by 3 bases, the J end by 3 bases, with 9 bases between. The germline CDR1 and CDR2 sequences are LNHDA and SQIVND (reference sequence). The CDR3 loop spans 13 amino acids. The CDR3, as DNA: TGTGCCAGTAGTATTGATGGCAGCTACGAGCAGTACTTC. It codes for CASSIDGSYEQYF. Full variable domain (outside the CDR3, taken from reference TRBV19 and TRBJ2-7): DGGITQSPKYLFRKEGQNVTLSCEQNLNHDAMYWYRQDPGQGLRLIYYSQIVNDFQKGDIAEGYSVSREKKESFPLTVTSAQKNPTAFYLCASSIDGSYEQYFGPGTRLTVT.

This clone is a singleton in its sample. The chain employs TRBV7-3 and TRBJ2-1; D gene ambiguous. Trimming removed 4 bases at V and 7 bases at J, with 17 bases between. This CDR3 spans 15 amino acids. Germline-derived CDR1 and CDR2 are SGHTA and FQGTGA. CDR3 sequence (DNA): TGTGCCAGCAGCTCGTATGGCTCCGGGTTAAATGAGCAGTTCTTC. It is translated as CASSSYGSGLNEQFF.

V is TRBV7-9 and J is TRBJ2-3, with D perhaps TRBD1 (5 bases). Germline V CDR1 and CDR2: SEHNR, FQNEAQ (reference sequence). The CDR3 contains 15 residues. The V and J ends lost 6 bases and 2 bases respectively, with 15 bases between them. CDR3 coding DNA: TGTGCCAGCAGTCGACCAAGTGGGGCCACAGATACGCAGTATTTT. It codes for CASSRPSGATDTQYF. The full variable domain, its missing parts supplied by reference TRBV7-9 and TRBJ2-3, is DTGVSQNPRHKITKRGQNVTFRCDPISEHNRLYWYRQTLGQGPEFLTYFQNEAQLEKSRLLSDRFSAERPKGSFSTLEIQRTEQGDSAMYLCASSRPSGATDTQYFGPGTRLTVL.

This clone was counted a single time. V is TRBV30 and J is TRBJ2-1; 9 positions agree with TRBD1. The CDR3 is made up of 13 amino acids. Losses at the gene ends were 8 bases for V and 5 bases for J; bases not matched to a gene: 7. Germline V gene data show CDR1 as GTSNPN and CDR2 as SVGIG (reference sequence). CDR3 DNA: TGTGCCGGAAGGGACAGGGCCCACAATGAGCAGTTCTTC. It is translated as CAGRDRAHNEQFF.

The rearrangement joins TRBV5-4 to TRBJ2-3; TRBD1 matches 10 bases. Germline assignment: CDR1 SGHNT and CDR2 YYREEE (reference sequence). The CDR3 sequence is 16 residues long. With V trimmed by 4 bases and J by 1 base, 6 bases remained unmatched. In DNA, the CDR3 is TGTGCCAGCAGCCGACCCGGACAGGGGGGCACAGATACGCAGTATTTT. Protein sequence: CASSRPGQGGTDTQYF.

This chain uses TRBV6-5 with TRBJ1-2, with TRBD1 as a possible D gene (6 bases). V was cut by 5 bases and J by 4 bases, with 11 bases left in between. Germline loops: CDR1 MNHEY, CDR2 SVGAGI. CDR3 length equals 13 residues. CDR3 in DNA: TGTGCCAGCAGTAGACAGGACGCCTATGGCTACACCTTC. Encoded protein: CASSRQDAYGYTF.

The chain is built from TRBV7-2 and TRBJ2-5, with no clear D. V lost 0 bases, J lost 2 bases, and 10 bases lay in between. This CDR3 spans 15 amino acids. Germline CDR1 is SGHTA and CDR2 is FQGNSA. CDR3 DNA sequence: TGTGCCAGCAGCTTAGCGGGTAACAGACAAGAGACCCAGTACTTC. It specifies CASSLAGNRQETQYF.

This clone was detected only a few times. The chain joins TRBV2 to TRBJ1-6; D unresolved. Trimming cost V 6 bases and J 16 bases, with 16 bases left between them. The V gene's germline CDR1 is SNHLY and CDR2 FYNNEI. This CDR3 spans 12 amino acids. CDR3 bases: TGTGCCAGCAGCCAACTCCGGGTTCTACTCCACTTT. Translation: CASSQLRVLLHF.

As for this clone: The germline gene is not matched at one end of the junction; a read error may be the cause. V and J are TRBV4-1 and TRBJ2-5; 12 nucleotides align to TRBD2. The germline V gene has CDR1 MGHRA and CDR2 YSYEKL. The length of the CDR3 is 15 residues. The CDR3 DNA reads TGCGCCAGCAGCCAAGTGACTAGCGGGAGATTTTACGCGGACTTC. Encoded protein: CASSQVTSGRFYADF.

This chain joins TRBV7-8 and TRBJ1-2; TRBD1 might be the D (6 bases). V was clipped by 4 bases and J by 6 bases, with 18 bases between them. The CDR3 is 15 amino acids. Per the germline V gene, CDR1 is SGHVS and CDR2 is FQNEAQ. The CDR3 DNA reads TGTGCCAGCAGCTCCCGGGAGGGGGTGTACGATGGCTACACCTTC. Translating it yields CASSSREGVYDGYTF.

The CDR3 is CASSSRTSGEDTQYF. The CDR3 nucleotides are TGTGCCAGCAGCTCCCGGACTAGCGGGGAGGATACGCAGTATTTT. This chain uses TRBV7-2 with TRBJ2-3, with TRBD2 identical over 12 bases. This CDR3 contains 15 residues. The germline V gene encodes CDR1 SGHTA and CDR2 FQGNSA. J gave up 6 bases and V 4 bases, and 5 bases lay outside the gene matches.

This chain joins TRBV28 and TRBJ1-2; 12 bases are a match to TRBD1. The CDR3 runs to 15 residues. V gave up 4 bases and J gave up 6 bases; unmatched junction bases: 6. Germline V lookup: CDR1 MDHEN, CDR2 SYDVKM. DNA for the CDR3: TGTGCCAGCAGTTCTCCGGGACAGGGGGCGGATGGCTACACCTTC. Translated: CASSSPGQGADGYTF.

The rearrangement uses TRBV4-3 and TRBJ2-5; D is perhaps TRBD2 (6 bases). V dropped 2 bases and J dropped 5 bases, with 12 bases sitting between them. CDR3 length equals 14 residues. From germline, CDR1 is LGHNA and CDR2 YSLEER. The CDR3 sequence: CASSQQTGAETQYF. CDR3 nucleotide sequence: TGCGCCAGCAGCCAACAGACGGGAGCGGAGACCCAGTACTTC.

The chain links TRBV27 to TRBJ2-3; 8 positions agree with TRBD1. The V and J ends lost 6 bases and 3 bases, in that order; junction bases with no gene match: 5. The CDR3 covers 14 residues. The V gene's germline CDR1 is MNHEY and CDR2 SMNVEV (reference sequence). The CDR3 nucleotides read TGTGCCAGCAGACAGGGGGTGGGTACAGATACGCAGTATTTT. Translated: CASRQGVGTDTQYF.

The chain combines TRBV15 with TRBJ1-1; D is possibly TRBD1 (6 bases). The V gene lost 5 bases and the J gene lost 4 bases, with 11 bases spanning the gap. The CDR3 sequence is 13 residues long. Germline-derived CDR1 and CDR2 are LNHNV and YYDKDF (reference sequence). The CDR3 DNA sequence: TGTGCCACCAGCCCAGGGGACGGCACTGAAGCTTTCTTT. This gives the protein CATSPGDGTEAFF.

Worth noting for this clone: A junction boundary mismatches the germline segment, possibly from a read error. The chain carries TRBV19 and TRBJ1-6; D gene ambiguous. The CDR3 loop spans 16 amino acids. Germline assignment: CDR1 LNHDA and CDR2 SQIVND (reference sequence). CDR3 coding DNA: TGTGCCAGTAGAATAGTCTACGCCGGTGAAAATTCACCCCTCCACTTT. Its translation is CASRIVYAGENSPLHF.

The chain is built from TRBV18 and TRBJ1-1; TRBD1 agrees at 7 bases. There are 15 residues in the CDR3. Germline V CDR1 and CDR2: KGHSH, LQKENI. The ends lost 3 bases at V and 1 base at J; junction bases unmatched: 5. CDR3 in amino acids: CASSPTGSSNTEAFF. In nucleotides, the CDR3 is TGTGCCAGCTCACCGACAGGGTCGTCGAACACTGAAGCTTTCTTT. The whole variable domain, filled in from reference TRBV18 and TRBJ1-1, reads NAGVMQNPRHLVRRRGQEARLRCSPMKGHSHVYWYRQLPEEGLKFMVYLQKENIIDESGMPKERFSAEFPKEGPSILRIQQVVRGDSAAYFCASSPTGSSNTEAFFGQGTRLTVV.

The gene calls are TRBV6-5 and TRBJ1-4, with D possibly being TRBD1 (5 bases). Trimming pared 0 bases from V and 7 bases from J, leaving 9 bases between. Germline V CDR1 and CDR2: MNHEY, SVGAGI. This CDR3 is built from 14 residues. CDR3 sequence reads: CASSYSIGAEKLFF. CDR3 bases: TGTGCCAGCAGTTACTCAATAGGGGCTGAAAAACTGTTTTTT.

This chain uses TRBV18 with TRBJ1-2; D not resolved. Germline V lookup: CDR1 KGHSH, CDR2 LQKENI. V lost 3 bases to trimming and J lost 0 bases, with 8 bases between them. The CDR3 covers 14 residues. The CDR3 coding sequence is TGTGCCAGCTCACCCACTTCGACTAACTATGGCTACACCTTC. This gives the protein CASSPTSTNYGYTF.

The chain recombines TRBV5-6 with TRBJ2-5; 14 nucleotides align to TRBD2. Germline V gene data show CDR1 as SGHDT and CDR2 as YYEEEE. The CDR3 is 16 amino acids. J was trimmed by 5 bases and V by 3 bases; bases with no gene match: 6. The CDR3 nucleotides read TGTGCCAGCAGCTCTCCGGGACTAGCGGGGGAGGAGACCCAGTACTTC. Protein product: CASSSPGLAGEETQYF.

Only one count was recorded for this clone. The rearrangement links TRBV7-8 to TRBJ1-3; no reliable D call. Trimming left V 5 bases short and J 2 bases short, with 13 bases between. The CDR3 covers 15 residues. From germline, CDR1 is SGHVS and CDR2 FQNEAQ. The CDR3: CASSDSFLAGNTIYF. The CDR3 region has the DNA TGTGCCAGCAGCGACTCCTTCTTGGCTGGAAACACCATATATTTT.

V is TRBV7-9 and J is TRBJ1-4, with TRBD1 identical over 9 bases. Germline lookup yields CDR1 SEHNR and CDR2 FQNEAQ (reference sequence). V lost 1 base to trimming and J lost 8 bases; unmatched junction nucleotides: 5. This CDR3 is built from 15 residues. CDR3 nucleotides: TGTGCCAGCAGCTTAGGGGACAGGGAGCAGGAAAAACTGTTTTTT. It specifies CASSLGDREQEKLFF.

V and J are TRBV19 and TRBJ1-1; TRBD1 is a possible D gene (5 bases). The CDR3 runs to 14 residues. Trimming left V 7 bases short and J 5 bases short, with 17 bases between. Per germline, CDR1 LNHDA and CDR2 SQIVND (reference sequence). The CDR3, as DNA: TGTGCCAGTACCCCTCGCGGGGGATGGACTGAAGCTTTCTTT. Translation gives CASTPRGGWTEAFF.

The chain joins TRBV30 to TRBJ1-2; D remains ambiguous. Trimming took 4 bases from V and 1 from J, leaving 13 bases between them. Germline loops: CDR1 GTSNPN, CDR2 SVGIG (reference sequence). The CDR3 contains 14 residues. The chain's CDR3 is CAWNPTGFNYGYTF. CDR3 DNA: TGTGCCTGGAACCCCACCGGGTTTAACTATGGCTACACCTTC. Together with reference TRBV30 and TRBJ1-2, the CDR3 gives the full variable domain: SQTIHQWPATLVQPVGSPLSLECTVEGTSNPNLYWYRQAAGRGLQLLFYSVGIGQISSEVPQNLSASRPQDRQFILSSKKLLLSDSGFYLCAWNPTGFNYGYTFGSGTRLTVV.